The following is a TCR beta chain sequence with its context. Its matching antigen is unknown. TCRdb fed the 5' RACE reads into MiXCR, producing one record per CDR3 protein. The sample shows some 1,700,000 distinct CDR3 sequences, roughly a third of them seen only once. Healthy Caucasian individuals made up all the donors. The data originate from a study of identical twins. Study results and caveats: Out-of-frame alpha sequences that twins shared showed excess low generation probability.

Material: cord blood. The receptor comes from a newborn girl in good health.

Here the CDR3 DNA reads TGTGCCAGCAAACTAGCGGAGGCAGATACGCAGTATTTT. Its translation is CASKLAEADTQYF. This chain uses TRBV2 with TRBJ2-3; 8 bases agree with TRBD2. The junction had 4 bases not matched to a gene; V was cut back by 7 bases and J by 4 bases. This CDR3 region has 13 residues. The germline V gene encodes CDR1 SNHLY and CDR2 FYNNEI.